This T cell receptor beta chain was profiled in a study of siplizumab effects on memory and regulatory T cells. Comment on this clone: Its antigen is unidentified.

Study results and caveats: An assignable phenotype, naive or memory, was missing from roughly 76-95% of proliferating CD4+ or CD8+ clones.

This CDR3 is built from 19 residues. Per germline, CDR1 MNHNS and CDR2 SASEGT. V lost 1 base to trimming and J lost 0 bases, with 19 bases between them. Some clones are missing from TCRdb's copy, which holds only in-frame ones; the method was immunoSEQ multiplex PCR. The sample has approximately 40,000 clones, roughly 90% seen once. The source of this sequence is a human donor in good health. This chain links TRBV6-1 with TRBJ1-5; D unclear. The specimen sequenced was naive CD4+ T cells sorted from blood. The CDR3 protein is CASSEEGLGIEYSNQPQHF. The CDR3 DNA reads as TGTGCCAGCAGTGAAGAAGGACTCGGGATCGAGTATAGCAATCAGCCCCAGCATTTT.